The rows below give T cell receptor beta chains drawn from one sample of a study of human T cells and chemical hapten exposure. TCRdb reprocessed the reads with MiXCR, giving one entry per CDR3 protein. The data contain about 120,000 distinct CDR3 sequences, over 7% of them singletons. The material sequenced was whole blood. The receptors shown here come from a human donor in good health. Some clones in this sample may be carry-over from other donors' samples. The CDR3 runs from the conserved cysteine through the conserved F or W. A D gene is named only where the DNA matches it firmly. A clone size is listed for some rows: how often the clone was seen (once, few, many), or a class if it is expanded.

D gene: -
V gene: TRBV5-1
clone size: -
J gene: TRBJ2-7
CDR3 DNA: TGCGCCAGCAGGGACAGCTACGAGCAGTACTTC
CDR3 protein: CASRDSYEQYF

D gene: -
V gene: TRBV7-2
clone size: -
J gene: TRBJ2-3
CDR3 DNA: TGTGCCAGCAGCTTTTTCACAGATACGCAGTATTTT
CDR3 protein: CASSFFTDTQYF

D gene: -
V gene: TRBV30
clone size: many
J gene: TRBJ1-1
CDR3 DNA: TGTGCCTGGAGTGGCAGGGGGAACACTGAAGCTTTCTTT
CDR3 protein: CAWSGRGNTEAFF

D gene: -
V gene: TRBV7-9
clone size: many
J gene: TRBJ1-2
CDR3 DNA: TGTGCCAGCAGCTTATTTCAACTAGGCTCGTCCTATGGCTACACCTTC
CDR3 protein: CASSLFQLGSSYGYTF

D gene: -
V gene: TRBV10-3
clone size: -
J gene: TRBJ2-3
CDR3 DNA: TGTGCCATCAGTGACCAGGGTAGCACAGATACGCAGTATTTT
CDR3 protein: CAISDQGSTDTQYF

D gene: -
V gene: TRBV27
clone size: few
J gene: TRBJ2-7
CDR3 DNA: TGTGCCAGCGGGAGATTTGGGCTAAGCTCCTACGAGCAGTACTTC
CDR3 protein: CASGRFGLSSYEQYF

D gene: TRBD2
V gene: TRBV9
clone size: -
J gene: TRBJ2-5
CDR3 DNA: TGTGCCAGCAGCGTAGAGGCTAGCGGGAGGGAGACCCAGTACTTC
CDR3 protein: CASSVEASGRETQYF

D gene: -
V gene: TRBV20-1
clone size: many
J gene: TRBJ2-7
CDR3 DNA: TGCAGTGCTAGAGAAACCGGGGTTGAATACGAGCAGTACTTC
CDR3 protein: CSARETGVEYEQYF

D gene: -
V gene: TRBV6-5
clone size: -
J gene: TRBJ1-1
CDR3 DNA: TGTGCCATTCAGCGCAGGGAAGGCACTGAAGCTTTCTTT
CDR3 protein: CAIQRREGTEAFF

D gene: -
V gene: TRBV27
clone size: -
J gene: TRBJ2-7
CDR3 DNA: TGTGCCAGCAGTTTTGGGCTAGGCCTCTCGGGGGAGCAGTACTTC
CDR3 protein: CASSFGLGLSGEQYF

D gene: -
V gene: TRBV4-2
clone size: few
J gene: TRBJ2-5
CDR3 DNA: TGTGCCAGCAGCCAAGATAACCATCCCAAGGGGACCCAGTACTTC
CDR3 protein: CASSQDNHPKGTQYF

D gene: TRBD1
V gene: TRBV15
clone size: -
J gene: TRBJ1-5
CDR3 DNA: TGTGCCACCAGTGAGATGGGACAGCAAAATCAGCCCCAGCATTTT
CDR3 protein: CATSEMGQQNQPQHF

D gene: TRBD1
V gene: TRBV5-4
clone size: -
J gene: TRBJ2-1
CDR3 DNA: TGTGCCAGCAGTCAAAGGGGGCTGAATGAGCAGTTCTTC
CDR3 protein: CASSQRGLNEQFF

D gene: -
V gene: TRBV5-1
clone size: many
J gene: TRBJ2-3
CDR3 DNA: TGCGCCAGCAGCTCGTTGGCGGGCACAGATACGCAGTATTTT
CDR3 protein: CASSSLAGTDTQYF

D gene: -
V gene: TRBV6-6
clone size: few
J gene: TRBJ1-1
CDR3 DNA: TGTGCCAGCAGTGAGGGAGACAGGTATGACACTGAAGCTTTCTTT
CDR3 protein: CASSEGDRYDTEAFF

D gene: -
V gene: TRBV10-3
clone size: few
J gene: TRBJ2-5
CDR3 DNA: TGTGCCATCAGTGGCTACCAAGAGACCCAGTACTTC
CDR3 protein: CAISGYQETQYF

D gene: -
V gene: TRBV27
clone size: many
J gene: TRBJ1-1
CDR3 DNA: TGTGCCAGCAGTTTCGACAAAAACACTGAAGCTTTCTTT
CDR3 protein: CASSFDKNTEAFF

D gene: -
V gene: TRBV4-1
clone size: many
J gene: TRBJ1-1
CDR3 DNA: TGCGCCAGCAGCCAAGTGGGGGTTGGAGCTTTCTTT
CDR3 protein: CASSQVGVGAFF

D gene: TRBD2
V gene: TRBV10-2
clone size: -
J gene: TRBJ2-7
CDR3 DNA: TGCGCCAGCAGCGGCACTCGGGAACTAGCGGGAGTCGAGCAGTACTTC
CDR3 protein: CASSGTRELAGVEQYF

D gene: -
V gene: TRBV20-1
clone size: many
J gene: TRBJ1-6
CDR3 DNA: TGCAGTGCTACAGGAGGGGGGGACTCTTCACCCCTCCACTTT
CDR3 protein: CSATGGGDSSPLHF

D gene: -
V gene: TRBV29-1
clone size: many
J gene: TRBJ1-1
CDR3 DNA: TGCAGCGTCCAACCAGGGAAGGGGCTCACTGAAGCTTTCTTT
CDR3 protein: CSVQPGKGLTEAFF

D gene: -
V gene: TRBV7-9
clone size: -
J gene: TRBJ2-1
CDR3 DNA: TGTGCCAGCAGCCCGACGGGCGAAGCCAGCGATGAGCAGTTCTTC
CDR3 protein: CASSPTGEASDEQFF

D gene: TRBD2
V gene: TRBV7-3
clone size: many
J gene: TRBJ2-1
CDR3 DNA: TGTGCCAGCAGCTTAGTGGGCGGGGGAGCGAACGACAATGAGCAGTTCTTC
CDR3 protein: CASSLVGGGANDNEQFF

D gene: -
V gene: TRBV7-2
clone size: -
J gene: TRBJ2-7
CDR3 DNA: TGTGCCAGCAGCTTATTCGGGGAAAGGGGGAGAGAGCAGTACTTC
CDR3 protein: CASSLFGERGREQYF

D gene: TRBD1
V gene: TRBV6-6
clone size: -
J gene: TRBJ2-2
CDR3 DNA: TGTGCCAGCAGTTACTCGACAGGGGGCTACACCGGGGAGCTGTTTTTT
CDR3 protein: CASSYSTGGYTGELFF

D gene: -
V gene: TRBV11-2
clone size: few
J gene: TRBJ2-3
CDR3 DNA: TGTGCCAGCAGCTTGGCCGGGGTCGGAGCTGATACGCAGTATTTT
CDR3 protein: CASSLAGVGADTQYF

D gene: -
V gene: TRBV5-1
clone size: many
J gene: TRBJ2-3
CDR3 DNA: TGCGCCAGCAGCTTGTACGGCTCCTCCACAGATACGCAGTATTTT
CDR3 protein: CASSLYGSSTDTQYF

D gene: TRBD2
V gene: TRBV29-1
clone size: -
J gene: TRBJ2-3
CDR3 DNA: TGCAGCGTTGAATTAGGCAGCGGGGCAGATACGCAGTATTTT
CDR3 protein: CSVELGSGADTQYF

D gene: TRBD1
V gene: TRBV29-1
clone size: few
J gene: TRBJ2-2
CDR3 DNA: TGCAGCGCCCTGGGGCAATTCGACAGGGGTCGGACCGGGGAGCTGTTTTTT
CDR3 protein: CSALGQFDRGRTGELFF

D gene: TRBD1
V gene: TRBV7-9
clone size: -
J gene: TRBJ2-5
CDR3 DNA: TGTGCCAGCAGCCTACCTCTGACAGGGGCCCAAGAGACCCAGTACTTC
CDR3 protein: CASSLPLTGAQETQYF

D gene: TRBD1
V gene: TRBV27
clone size: -
J gene: TRBJ2-5
CDR3 DNA: TGTGCCAGCACCGAACAGGGGGAAGAGAAGGGGACCCAGTACTTC
CDR3 protein: CASTEQGEEKGTQYF

D gene: TRBD1
V gene: TRBV6-1
clone size: many
J gene: TRBJ1-5
CDR3 DNA: TGTGCCAGCAGTTTAGACCGGGACAGGGGGCTGATTAGTGTTCAGCCCCAGCATTTT
CDR3 protein: CASSLDRDRGLISVQPQHF

D gene: TRBD2
V gene: TRBV12-3/TRBV12-4
clone size: -
J gene: TRBJ2-7
CDR3 DNA: TGTGCCAGCAGTTTACAGGCGGGAGGGCCCCACGAGCAGTACTTC
CDR3 protein: CASSLQAGGPHEQYF

D gene: -
V gene: TRBV7-2
clone size: many
J gene: TRBJ1-1
CDR3 DNA: TGTGCCAGCAGCTTTTCAGGGAACACTGAAGCTTTCTTT
CDR3 protein: CASSFSGNTEAFF

D gene: -
V gene: TRBV6-5
clone size: many
J gene: TRBJ1-5
CDR3 DNA: TGTGCCAGCAGTTTGGCCGCCGGGACAAGCAATCAGCCCCAGCATTTT
CDR3 protein: CASSLAAGTSNQPQHF

D gene: TRBD2
V gene: TRBV11-2
clone size: -
J gene: TRBJ2-3
CDR3 DNA: TGTGCCAGCAGCTTAGATGTGGCGGGAGTGGCAGATACGCAGTATTTT
CDR3 protein: CASSLDVAGVADTQYF

D gene: -
V gene: TRBV6-6
clone size: -
J gene: TRBJ2-2
CDR3 DNA: TGTGCCAGCAGTTACTCGGCAGGGCACGGAATCACCGGGGAGCTGTTTTTT
CDR3 protein: CASSYSAGHGITGELFF

D gene: TRBD1
V gene: TRBV6-5
clone size: -
J gene: TRBJ2-7
CDR3 DNA: TGTGCCAGCAGATTCGGACAGGGGGCAAGGTACGAGCAGTACTTC
CDR3 protein: CASRFGQGARYEQYF

D gene: -
V gene: TRBV27
clone size: many
J gene: TRBJ1-1
CDR3 DNA: TGTGCCAGCACTTCTACCAGGGGAGGGCTTGAAGCTTTCTTT
CDR3 protein: CASTSTRGGLEAFF

D gene: TRBD2
V gene: TRBV12-3/TRBV12-4
clone size: many
J gene: TRBJ2-1
CDR3 DNA: TGTGCCAGCAGCGGGACAGTGACTAGCGGGGCCCTAGGCAATGAGCAGTTCTTC
CDR3 protein: CASSGTVTSGALGNEQFF

D gene: -
V gene: TRBV6-5
clone size: few
J gene: TRBJ1-6
CDR3 DNA: TGTGCCAGCAGTTACTCACGAGGGGGGTGGCCCTTTGGTTCACCCCTCCACTTT
CDR3 protein: CASSYSRGGWPFGSPLHF

D gene: -
V gene: TRBV6-6
clone size: few
J gene: TRBJ1-2
CDR3 DNA: TGTGCCAGCAGGAGCCAACAGGCTCCCTATGGCTACACCTTC
CDR3 protein: CASRSQQAPYGYTF

D gene: -
V gene: TRBV6-1
clone size: many
J gene: TRBJ1-5
CDR3 DNA: TGTGCCAGCAGTGAAATGGAAGGGTTCAATCAGCCCCAGCATTTT
CDR3 protein: CASSEMEGFNQPQHF

D gene: -
V gene: TRBV6-2/TRBV6-3
clone size: many
J gene: TRBJ2-7
CDR3 DNA: TGTGCCAGCAGTTACGGGCAGGGTCGCGAGCAGTACTTC
CDR3 protein: CASSYGQGREQYF

D gene: TRBD2
V gene: TRBV5-6
clone size: many
J gene: TRBJ2-3
CDR3 DNA: TGTGCCAGCAGCTGGAGGGGACTAGCGGGGGGAGATACGCAGTATTTT
CDR3 protein: CASSWRGLAGGDTQYF

D gene: -
V gene: TRBV6-2/TRBV6-3
clone size: -
J gene: TRBJ2-7
CDR3 DNA: TGTGCCAGCAGTTCACATGGGGACTTCTCCTACGAGCAGTACTTC
CDR3 protein: CASSSHGDFSYEQYF

D gene: TRBD2
V gene: TRBV29-1
clone size: few
J gene: TRBJ2-7
CDR3 DNA: TGCAGCGTTGGGGGTCTGGCGGGAGCCTACGAGCAGTACTTC
CDR3 protein: CSVGGLAGAYEQYF

D gene: TRBD1
V gene: TRBV2
clone size: many
J gene: TRBJ2-7
CDR3 DNA: TGTGCCAGCAGTGAAGATTATACGGGACAGACCTACGAGCAGTACTTC
CDR3 protein: CASSEDYTGQTYEQYF

D gene: TRBD1
V gene: TRBV5-1
clone size: few
J gene: TRBJ2-1
CDR3 DNA: TGCGCCAGCAGCTTATCGCCGACAGGGGTGAATGAGCAGTTCTTC
CDR3 protein: CASSLSPTGVNEQFF

D gene: -
V gene: TRBV29-1
clone size: -
J gene: TRBJ2-1
CDR3 DNA: TGCAGCGTTCGTTCGACGGACACTAATGAGCAGTTCTTC
CDR3 protein: CSVRSTDTNEQFF

D gene: -
V gene: TRBV6-1
clone size: many
J gene: TRBJ2-6
CDR3 DNA: TGTGCCAGCAGTGAACAACACTCTGGGGCCAACGTCCTGACTTTC
CDR3 protein: CASSEQHSGANVLTF

D gene: TRBD1
V gene: TRBV29-1
clone size: few
J gene: TRBJ2-1
CDR3 DNA: TGCAGCGTTGCACCAACGCCCGGGACAGTGAAGTCCAATGAGCAGTTCTTC
CDR3 protein: CSVAPTPGTVKSNEQFF

D gene: TRBD1
V gene: TRBV27
clone size: many
J gene: TRBJ2-6
CDR3 DNA: TGTGCCAGCAGTTACAGGGGTTCCGGGGCCAACGTCCTGACTTTC
CDR3 protein: CASSYRGSGANVLTF